This is a list of T cell receptor beta chains from one sample in a study of cytomegalovirus exposure and HLA in healthy donors. TCRdb's copy holds only in-frame clones and misses some; the assay was immunoSEQ multiplex PCR. This sample yields about 120,000 clones, of which 86% are seen a single time; over 4% belongs to the top ten. The sequencing input was PBMCs. These receptors were taken from a man aged 18 to 29 in good health and CMV-seronegative. CDR3s include the opening cysteine and the closing phenylalanine or tryptophan. The order of the fields is V gene, clone size, D gene, J gene, CDR3 DNA, CDR3 protein. A D gene is named only where the DNA matches it firmly. A clone size is listed for some rows: how often the clone was seen (once, few, many), or a class if it is expanded.

V: TRBV6-1
size: -
D: -
J: TRBJ2-1
DNA: TGTGCCAGCAGTGACAATATCAGGGATGAGCAGTTCTTC
CDR3: CASSDNIRDEQFF

V: TRBV7-9
size: -
D: -
J: TRBJ2-2
DNA: TGTGCCAGCAGCTTAGACAGCAACACCGGGGAGCTGTTTTTT
CDR3: CASSLDSNTGELFF

V: TRBV6-1
size: -
D: TRBD1
J: TRBJ2-7
DNA: TGTGCCAGCAGAATGAGTGCGACAGGGAGCTACGAGCAGTACTTC
CDR3: CASRMSATGSYEQYF

V: TRBV28
size: -
D: TRBD2
J: TRBJ2-2
DNA: TGTGCCAGCAGTTCCCTTTTTCGACTAGCGGATGGCGGGGAGCTGTTTTTT
CDR3: CASSSLFRLADGGELFF

V: TRBV5-6
size: -
D: TRBD2
J: TRBJ2-3
DNA: TGTGCCAGCAGCTTGGCGACCCACTGGCGGGAGAACACAGATACGCAGTATTTT
CDR3: CASSLATHWRENTDTQYF

V: TRBV5-4
size: -
D: TRBD1
J: TRBJ1-1
DNA: TGTGCCAGCAGCGGGAACAGGGGCAACACTGAAGCTTTCTTT
CDR3: CASSGNRGNTEAFF

V: TRBV6-6
size: -
D: TRBD1
J: TRBJ1-5
DNA: TGTGCCAGCAGTTACGAAGGACAGGGGGATCAGCCCCAGCATTTT
CDR3: CASSYEGQGDQPQHF

V: TRBV30
size: -
D: TRBD1
J: TRBJ1-5
DNA: TGTGCCTGGAGCCACAGGGGGGATCAGCCCCAGCATTTT
CDR3: CAWSHRGDQPQHF

V: TRBV19
size: -
D: TRBD2
J: TRBJ2-1
DNA: TGTGCCAGTAGTGACCCGGGTAGCGGGAGTTTGGATGAGCAGTTCTTC
CDR3: CASSDPGSGSLDEQFF

V: TRBV19
size: -
D: TRBD1
J: TRBJ1-5
DNA: TGTGCCAGTAGCCCAACCAGGGGGACCAGCAATCAGCCCCAGCATTTT
CDR3: CASSPTRGTSNQPQHF

V: TRBV6-1
size: -
D: TRBD1
J: TRBJ2-7
DNA: TGTGCCAGCAGTGAAGGGACAGGGTCGGGGTACGAGCAGTACTTC
CDR3: CASSEGTGSGYEQYF

V: TRBV5-1
size: few
D: TRBD1
J: TRBJ2-3
DNA: TGCGCCAGCAGTTGGACAGGGGGAGGAGATACGCAGTATTTT
CDR3: CASSWTGGGDTQYF

V: TRBV19
size: -
D: TRBD1
J: TRBJ1-5
DNA: TGTGCCAGTAGTATCACAGGGGCCGGGCAGCCCCAGCATTTT
CDR3: CASSITGAGQPQHF

V: TRBV19
size: -
D: -
J: TRBJ2-1
DNA: TGTGCCAGCAAATCTGGAGACTCCTACAATGAGCAGTTCTTC
CDR3: CASKSGDSYNEQFF

V: TRBV27
size: -
D: -
J: TRBJ1-2
DNA: TGTGCCAGCAGTCCGAGGACAGAGATACACTATGGCTACACCTTC
CDR3: CASSPRTEIHYGYTF

V: TRBV30
size: -
D: TRBD1
J: TRBJ1-1
DNA: TGTGCCGGAGGACAGGGGCTCAAGGCTGAAGCTTTCTTT
CDR3: CAGGQGLKAEAFF

V: TRBV9
size: -
D: TRBD2
J: TRBJ2-5
DNA: TGTGCCAGCAGCGTAGGAGCGGGGGAGGAGACCCAGTACTTC
CDR3: CASSVGAGEETQYF

V: TRBV2
size: -
D: TRBD1
J: TRBJ1-1
DNA: TGTGCCAGCATCCGGTACAGGGGCTCGAACACTGAAGCTTTCTTT
CDR3: CASIRYRGSNTEAFF

V: TRBV19
size: -
D: -
J: TRBJ2-7
DNA: TGTGCCAGTAGTACCCCGGGACACGAGCACTACGAGCAGTACTTC
CDR3: CASSTPGHEHYEQYF

V: TRBV19
size: -
D: -
J: TRBJ2-7
DNA: TGTGCCAGTAGTAGGGGAGCCGAGTACGAGCAGTACTTC
CDR3: CASSRGAEYEQYF

V: TRBV27
size: -
D: TRBD2
J: TRBJ2-1
DNA: TGTGCCAGCAGTTCCACTAGCGCTGAGCAGTTCTTC
CDR3: CASSSTSAEQFF

V: TRBV5-1
size: -
D: TRBD2
J: TRBJ2-2
DNA: TGCGCCAGCGGGCAACTAGCGGGCCCGAACACCGGGGAGCTGTTTTTT
CDR3: CASGQLAGPNTGELFF

V: TRBV6-5
size: -
D: TRBD1
J: TRBJ2-7
DNA: TGTGCCAGCAGTAGACAGGGGCTGAGCGAGCAGTACTTC
CDR3: CASSRQGLSEQYF

V: TRBV13
size: -
D: -
J: TRBJ1-4
DNA: TGTGCCAGCAGCCAGGGCGGGGCGCCTAATGAAAAACTGTTTTTT
CDR3: CASSQGGAPNEKLFF

V: TRBV12-5
size: -
D: -
J: TRBJ2-2
DNA: TGTGCTAGTGGTCCACGGACAGAGACCGGGGAGCTGTTTTTT
CDR3: CASGPRTETGELFF

V: TRBV6-4
size: -
D: -
J: TRBJ2-1
DNA: TGTGCCAGCAGTGACGCAGGTGCAACATACAATGAGCAGTTCTTC
CDR3: CASSDAGATYNEQFF